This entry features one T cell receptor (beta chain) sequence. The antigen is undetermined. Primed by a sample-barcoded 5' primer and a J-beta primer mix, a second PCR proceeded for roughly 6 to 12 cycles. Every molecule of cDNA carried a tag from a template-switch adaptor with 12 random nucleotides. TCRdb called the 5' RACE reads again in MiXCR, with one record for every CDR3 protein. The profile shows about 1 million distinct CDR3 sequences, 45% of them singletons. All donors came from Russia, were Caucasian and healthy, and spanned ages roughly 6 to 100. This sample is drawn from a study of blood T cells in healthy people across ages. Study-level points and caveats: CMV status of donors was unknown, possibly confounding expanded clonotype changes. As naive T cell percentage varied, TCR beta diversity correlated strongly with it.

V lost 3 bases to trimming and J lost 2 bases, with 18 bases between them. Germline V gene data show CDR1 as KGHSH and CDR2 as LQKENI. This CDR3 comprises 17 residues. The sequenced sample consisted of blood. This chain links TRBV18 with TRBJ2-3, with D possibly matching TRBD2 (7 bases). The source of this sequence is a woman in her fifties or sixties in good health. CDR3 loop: CASSPLGGGAHTDTQYF. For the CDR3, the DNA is TGTGCCAGCTCACCCCTAGGGGGAGGGGCTCACACAGATACGCAGTATTTT.